This note documents a single T cell receptor (beta chain) sequence. Germline V lookup: CDR1 SQVTM, CDR2 ANQGSEA. Trimming left V 8 bases short and J 0 bases short, with 13 bases between. The CDR3 totals 13 residues. Measured with immunoSEQ multiplex PCR; TCRdb has only the in-frame clones, and not every one. The sample contains around 390,000 clones, 85% to 90% of which appear only once. This specimen belongs to a study of blood T cell repertoires in COVID-19. Overall study: Italy, Spain and the United States were the sources of the convalescent and acute COVID-19 samples.

Sequences were obtained from PBMCs or T cells enriched from blood (not recorded which). J is TRBJ1-1 and V is TRBV29-1, with D possibly being TRBD1 (5 bases). The TCR sequence derives from a woman aged 45-65 years who had recovered from COVID-19. The CDR3 here is CSTKGQLNTEAFF. CDR3 coding DNA: TGCAGCACGAAGGGGCAGTTGAACACTGAAGCTTTCTTT.